This T cell receptor (beta chain) was identified in a study of CD8 T cells in ankylosing spondylitis. Details on this clonotype: Its antigen is undetermined.

Study-wide findings and caveats: Disease-associated clones were CD8+ and fairly uncommon in peripheral blood. A TCR beta motif of eight highly homologous variants appeared characteristic of ankylosing spondylitis blood. The clones that were linked to disease were reported to be significantly enriched in matched synovial fluid samples from ankylosing spondylitis patients. In synovial fluid and blood from reactive arthritis, some motif variants were previously reported.

The germline V gene encodes CDR1 SGHVS and CDR2 FQNEAQ. Deletions cut 3 bases from V and 3 bases from J, with 18 bases between. The CDR3 extends over 16 amino acids. Construction of TCR beta libraries was performed using quantitative 5'-RACE with molecular barcodes. TCRdb reprocessed the 5' RACE reads with MiXCR, giving one entry per CDR3 protein. Here the sample spans roughly 700,000 distinct CDR3 sequences, 15% to 20% being singletons. This sequence originates from a male donor with ankylosing spondylitis. V gene TRBV7-8 combines with J gene TRBJ2-7, with TRBD2 as a possible D gene (5 bases). Sequencing input: blood, either unsorted or a sorted T cell fraction (not recorded which). CDR3 DNA: TGTGCCAGCAGCTTCATCGGGGAGCGCAAAAACTACGAGCAGTACTTC. Its protein product is CASSFIGERKNYEQYF.